Presented here are 23 T cell receptor beta chains from one specimen sequenced in a study of T cell changes during pregnancy in multiple sclerosis (dated by TCRdb to about 2019). Receptor libraries were prepared by the immunoSEQ multiplex PCR assay. As stored in TCRdb, this immuneACCESS dataset retains in-frame rearrangements with V and J assigned. A fraction of the clones does not appear; measured against another copy, unresolved V genes explain less than half of the discrepancy, and the remainder lacks a known reason. This sample lists more than 70,000 clones; approximately 93% were detected once. The leading ten clones occupy roughly 2.5% of the sample. The sample in question was peripheral blood, obtained in the second trimester of pregnancy. The receptors originated from a female donor with multiple sclerosis, enrolled in a pregnancy study.

V usage is TRBV7-6 and J usage is TRBJ2-1; TRBD1 is a possible D gene (6 bases). Trimming stripped 1 base from V and 4 bases from J, with 17 bases between. CDR3 length: 17 residues. Germline loops: CDR1 SGHVS, CDR2 FNYEAQ. The CDR3: CASSLDGRTETYNEQFF. In nucleotides, the CDR3 is TGTGCCAGCAGCTTAGACGGTCGGACAGAGACTTACAATGAGCAGTTCTTC.

V gene TRBV5-1 combines with J gene TRBJ2-1; 9 nucleotides line up with TRBD1. Per germline, CDR1 SGHRS and CDR2 YFSETQ. This CDR3 has 15 amino acids. Trimming cost V 4 bases and J 5 bases; bases outside gene matches: 7. CDR3 loop: CASSPWTGANNEQFF. CDR3 DNA: TGCGCCAGCAGCCCCTGGACAGGGGCCAACAATGAGCAGTTCTTC. Drawing the rest from reference TRBV5-1 and TRBJ2-1, the complete variable domain is KAGVTQTPRYLIKTRGQQVTLSCSPISGHRSVSWYQQTPGQGLQFLFEYFSETQRNKGNFPGRFSGRQFSNSRSEMNVSTLELGDSALYLCASSPWTGANNEQFFGPGTRLTVL.

This clone was seen a single time. For the CDR3, the DNA is TGTGCCAGCAGCCCCACCCAGACTAGCGGGGAGTACAATGAGCAGTTCTTC. Translation: CASSPTQTSGEYNEQFF. The chain couples TRBV4-2 to TRBJ2-1; 11 bases line up with TRBD2. In germline, CDR1 is LGHNA, CDR2 YNFKEQ. Trimming removed 4 bases from V and 4 bases from J; junction bases left unmatched: 9. This CDR3 has 17 amino acids.

V is TRBV18 and J is TRBJ1-1; D unresolved. The CDR3 has 15 amino acids. V was shortened by 2 bases and J by 0 bases, with 10 bases between the two germline ends. Germline V gene data show CDR1 as KGHSH and CDR2 as LQKENI. This CDR3 reads CASSPSAGVNTEAFF. The DNA for the CDR3 is TGTGCCAGCTCACCATCAGCAGGTGTGAACACTGAAGCTTTCTTT.

The chain combines TRBV19 with TRBJ1-2; D is undetermined. CDR1 and CDR2 from the germline V gene are LNHDA and SQIVND (reference sequence). Trimming pared 6 bases from V and 8 bases from J, leaving 28 bases between. The CDR3 sequence is 17 residues long. This CDR3 reads CASSRRQAVLVDTGYTF. CDR3 in DNA: TGTGCCAGTAGCCGTCGTCAGGCAGTGTTGGTAGATACGGGCTACACCTTC.

The V gene is TRBV7-9, the J gene TRBJ2-7, with D hard to call. V lost 1 base to trimming and J lost 4 bases, with 17 bases between them. CDR3 size: 16 residues. Germline loops: CDR1 SEHNR, CDR2 FQNEAQ (reference sequence). The CDR3 DNA follows: TGTGCCAGCAGCTTAGAAACGAAACAGAGAGCATACGAGCAGTACTTC. Protein sequence: CASSLETKQRAYEQYF.

The genes are TRBV5-1 and TRBJ1-1; TRBD1 agrees at 7 bases. The CDR3 runs to 15 residues. V shed 0 bases, J shed 5 bases, and the junction held 7 bases outside the gene matches. Germline V gene data show CDR1 as SGHRS and CDR2 as YFSETQ. Here the CDR3 reads CASSLEAQGQTEAFF. CDR3 coding DNA: TGCGCCAGCAGCTTGGAGGCACAGGGGCAGACTGAAGCTTTCTTT.

The chain carries TRBV18 and TRBJ2-6; 7 bases line up with TRBD2. V dropped 3 bases and J dropped 2; count of bases not matched to a gene: 4. The CDR3 sequence is 16 residues long. Germline loops: CDR1 KGHSH, CDR2 LQKENI. CDR3 nucleotide sequence: TGTGCCAGCTCACCCCCTGGGAGGGCTGGGGCCAACGTCCTGACTTTC. Translated, it gives CASSPPGRAGANVLTF.

J is TRBJ1-6 and V is TRBV27; D unclear. The CDR3 loop spans 15 amino acids. The germline gives CDR1 MNHEY, CDR2 SMNVEV (reference sequence). V was shortened by 4 bases and J by 10 bases, with 17 bases between the two germline ends. The CDR3: CASSSNREPGSPLHF. In DNA, the CDR3 is TGTGCCAGCAGTTCAAACCGGGAGCCGGGGTCACCCCTCCACTTT.

This chain links TRBV11-1 with TRBJ2-5, with TRBD2 matching 11 bases. Germline lookup yields CDR1 SGHAT and CDR2 FQDESV (reference sequence). The CDR3 loop spans 15 amino acids. Unmatched junction bases numbered 6, after V lost 5 bases and J lost 4 bases. The CDR3, as DNA: TGTGCCAGCAGCCGTCGACTAGCGGGGACAGAGACCCAGTACTTC. Amino acid sequence: CASSRRLAGTETQYF.

The gene calls are TRBV19 and TRBJ1-2, with 7 nucleotides matching TRBD1. The length of the CDR3 is 15 residues. Trimming removed 7 bases from V and 4 bases from J; junction bases left unmatched: 12. CDR1 is LNHDA, CDR2 SQIVND, per germline (reference sequence). The CDR3, as DNA: TGTGCCAGTATCCCCGCGGGACAGATGTCCTATGGCTACACCTTC. Encoded protein: CASIPAGQMSYGYTF.

The genes are TRBV11-2 and TRBJ1-4; 8 nucleotides match TRBD1. CDR1 is SGHAT and CDR2 is FQNNGV in the germline V gene. The trim removed 0 bases at V and 8 bases at J, leaving 14 bases unmatched. The CDR3 length is 18 residues. The CDR3 is CASSLDLSLGTGSEKLFF. CDR3 in DNA: TGTGCCAGCAGCTTAGATCTGTCCCTCGGGACAGGCAGCGAAAAACTGTTTTTT.

This sequence joins TRBV20-1 and TRBJ2-7; D unclear. The V end was cut by 6 bases, the J end by 2 bases, with 5 bases between. Germline values: CDR1 DFQATT, CDR2 SNEGSKA (reference sequence). CDR3 size: 10 residues. The CDR3 bases are TGCAGTGCCCTAACCTACGAGCAGTACTTC. Translated, it gives CSALTYEQYF.

This rearrangement joins TRBV6-4 to TRBJ1-6; no firm D call. Trimming removed 2 bases from V and 9 bases from J, with 17 bases in between. The CDR3 has 16 amino acids. CDR1 and CDR2 (germline): MRHNA, SNTAGT. The CDR3 bases are TGTGCCAGCAGTGACCGTTATAGGGTGGAGGGTTCACCCCTCCACTTT. This codes for CASSDRYRVEGSPLHF.

The gene calls are TRBV11-2 and TRBJ2-7; TRBD2 aligns across 13 bases. The CDR3 is made up of 15 amino acids. The germline V gene has CDR1 SGHAT and CDR2 FQNNGV. V shed 4 bases and J 7 bases; nucleotides not matched to a gene: 7. CDR3 sequence: CASSSRLAGGSEQYF. The CDR3 region has the DNA TGTGCCAGCAGCTCCAGACTAGCGGGGGGATCGGAGCAGTACTTC.

The J gene is TRBJ2-3, the V gene TRBV7-9; D not certain. CDR1 is SEHNR and CDR2 is FQNEAQ in the germline V gene (reference sequence). V lost 5 bases to trimming and J lost 3 bases, with 6 bases between them. This CDR3 contains 12 residues. CDR3 loop: CASSPPTDTQYF. As DNA, the CDR3 is TGTGCCAGCAGCCCTCCGACAGATACGCAGTATTTT.

V and J are TRBV27 and TRBJ2-7; 9 bases align to TRBD2. Germline V gene lookup returns CDR1 MNHEY and CDR2 SMNVEV (reference sequence). The CDR3 length is 16 residues. Losses at the gene ends were 0 bases for V and 4 bases for J; bases not matched to a gene: 7. The CDR3 DNA follows: TGTGCCAGCAGTTTATCAGGGCTAGCGGGGATGTACGAGCAGTACTTC. Encoded protein: CASSLSGLAGMYEQYF.

The rearrangement links TRBV28 to TRBJ1-5; 10 bases line up with TRBD1. From germline, CDR1 is MDHEN and CDR2 SYDVKM. J gave up 4 bases and V 4 bases, and 16 bases lay outside the gene matches. The CDR3 is 19 amino acids. Written as DNA, the CDR3 is TGTGCCAGCAGTTCCTATTCGGACAGGGGGGGAGGATATAATCAGCCCCAGCATTTT. Its protein is CASSSYSDRGGGYNQPQHF.

The chain links TRBV29-1 to TRBJ1-2, with 8 bases aligning to TRBD1. The V gene's germline CDR1 is SQVTM and CDR2 ANQGSEA. The CDR3 runs to 15 residues. The J segment lost 5 bases and the V segment lost 5 bases, leaving 13 bases of the junction unmatched. The CDR3 sequence: CSVTLSGQGLYGYTF. The DNA of the CDR3 is TGCAGCGTTACGTTAAGCGGACAGGGACTTTATGGCTACACCTTC.

This chain links TRBV28 with TRBJ1-6; D is undetermined. This CDR3 spans 16 amino acids. The V gene lost 6 bases and the J gene lost 0 bases, with 12 bases spanning the gap. Looked up from germline, CDR1 is MDHEN and CDR2 is SYDVKM. The CDR3 coding sequence is TGTGCCAGCAGGAATACCCAGGACTCCTATAATTCACCCCTCCACTTT. Translating gives CASRNTQDSYNSPLHF.

V gene TRBV18 combines with J gene TRBJ1-2; D may be TRBD1 (5 bases). The CDR3 is made up of 13 amino acids. Germline CDR1 and CDR2: KGHSH and LQKENI. V was cut by 2 bases and J by 4 bases, with 8 bases left in between. The CDR3 region has the DNA TGTGCCAGCTCACCAGGGGCGGTCTATGGCTACACCTTC. It is translated as CASSPGAVYGYTF.

The count of this clone is one. This chain joins TRBV19 and TRBJ2-7; 12 bases are a match to TRBD1. CDR1 LNHDA and CDR2 SQIVND come from the germline V gene (reference sequence). The CDR3 is 16 amino acids. V dropped 7 bases and J dropped 5; count of bases not matched to a gene: 12. The CDR3 reads CASTPTRDRGQNEQYF. In DNA, the CDR3 is TGTGCCAGTACCCCGACCCGGGACAGGGGGCAAAACGAGCAGTACTTC.

This clone appeared once. V gene TRBV18 combines with J gene TRBJ2-1, with 14 bases matching TRBD2. CDR1 KGHSH and CDR2 LQKENI come from the germline V gene. The CDR3 is made up of 21 amino acids. The J segment lost 1 base and the V segment lost 3 bases, leaving 14 bases of the junction unmatched. CDR3 protein: CASSPLEPGLAGEGSYNEQFF. The CDR3 DNA reads TGTGCCAGCTCACCCCTTGAACCGGGACTAGCGGGGGAAGGATCCTACAATGAGCAGTTCTTC.